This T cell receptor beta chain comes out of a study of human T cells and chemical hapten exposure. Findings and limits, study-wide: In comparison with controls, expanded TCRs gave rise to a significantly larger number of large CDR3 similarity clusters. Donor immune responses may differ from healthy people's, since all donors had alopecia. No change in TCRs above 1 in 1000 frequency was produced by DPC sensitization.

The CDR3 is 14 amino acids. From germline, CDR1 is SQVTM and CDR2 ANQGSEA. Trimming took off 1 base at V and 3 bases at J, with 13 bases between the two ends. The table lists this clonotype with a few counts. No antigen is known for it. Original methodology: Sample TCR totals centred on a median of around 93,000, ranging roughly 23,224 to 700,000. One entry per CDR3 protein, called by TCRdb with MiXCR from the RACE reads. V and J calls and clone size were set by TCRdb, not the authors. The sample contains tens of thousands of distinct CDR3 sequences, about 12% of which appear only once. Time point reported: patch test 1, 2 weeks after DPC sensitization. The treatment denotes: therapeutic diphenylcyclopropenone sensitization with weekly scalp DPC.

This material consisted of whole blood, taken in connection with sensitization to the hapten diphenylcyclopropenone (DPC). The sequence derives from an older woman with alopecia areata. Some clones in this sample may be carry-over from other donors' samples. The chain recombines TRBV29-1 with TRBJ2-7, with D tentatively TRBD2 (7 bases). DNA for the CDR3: TGCAGCGTTGAAGTATTCGGGGGGCACTACGAGCAGTACTTC. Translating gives CSVEVFGGHYEQYF.